What follows are 32 T cell receptor beta chains derived from one specimen sequenced in a study of shared clonotypes between healthy human individuals. Some clones are missing from TCRdb's copy, which holds only in-frame ones; the method was immunoSEQ multiplex PCR. The sample lists about 2.2 million clones; 85% to 95% were seen once. In the naive CD8 group, cells lacked CD45RO and were positively selected for CCR7, so terminally differentiated effector memory CD45RA+ cells were left out. Sequences were obtained from naive CD8+ T cells from PBMCs. These receptors were collected from a man aged 18 to 30 in good health. Some clones in this sample may be carry-over from other donors' samples.

The V and J genes are TRBV5-1 and TRBJ2-1; D is uncertain. The CDR3 is 15 residues long. V dropped 4 bases and J dropped 2 bases, with 13 bases sitting between them. Germline CDR1 and CDR2: SGHRS and YFSETQ. The CDR3 region is CASSAVERTYNEQFF. CDR3 in DNA: TGCGCCAGCAGCGCCGTGGAGAGGACCTACAATGAGCAGTTCTTC.

The CDR3, as DNA: TGTGCCGCAATACCGGTAAGGACAGCTTCCTACGAGCAGTACTTC. Amino acids: CAAIPVRTASYEQYF. The rearrangement uses TRBV30 and TRBJ2-7; tentatively, D is TRBD1 (6 bases). V lost 8 bases and J lost 1, with 21 bases in between. Looked up from germline, CDR1 is GTSNPN and CDR2 is SVGIG (reference sequence). CDR3 size: 15 residues.

The chain couples TRBV10-2 to TRBJ1-4; D perhaps matches TRBD1 (5 bases). Trimming removed 3 bases from V and 8 bases from J, with 13 bases in between. Germline assignment: CDR1 WSHSY and CDR2 SAAADI. The length of the CDR3 is 14 residues. The CDR3 sequence is CASSEEGWGEKLFF. CDR3 nucleotides: TGCGCCAGCAGTGAAGAGGGGTGGGGAGAAAAACTGTTTTTT.

This chain connects TRBV27 to TRBJ1-1; D perhaps matches TRBD1 (5 bases). The germline gives CDR1 MNHEY, CDR2 SMNVEV (reference sequence). Trimming removed 6 bases from V and 5 bases from J, with 16 bases in between. The CDR3 is 14 residues long. The CDR3 region is CASSSGGFGTEAFF. CDR3 DNA: TGTGCCAGCAGCTCCGGGGGGTTCGGAACTGAAGCTTTCTTT.

This chain joins TRBV5-6 and TRBJ2-7, with 8 bases identical to TRBD1. Germline V CDR1 and CDR2: SGHDT, YYEEEE. The CDR3 is 14 amino acids. V lost 4 bases to trimming and J lost 3 bases; unmatched junction nucleotides: 6. The CDR3 spells CASSPDRGYYEQYF. The CDR3 DNA is TGTGCCAGCAGCCCCGACAGGGGCTACTACGAGCAGTACTTC. The full variable domain, its missing parts supplied by reference TRBV5-6 and TRBJ2-7, is DAGVTQSPTHLIKTRGQQVTLRCSPKSGHDTVSWYQQALGQGPQFIFQYYEEEERQRGNFPDRFSGHQFPNYSSELNVNALLLGDSALYLCASSPDRGYYEQYFGPGTRLTVT.

This chain connects TRBV18 to TRBJ2-7, with TRBD1 matching over 7 bases. The CDR3 consists of 16 residues. Per germline, CDR1 KGHSH and CDR2 LQKENI. The trim removed 6 bases at V and 2 bases at J, leaving 13 bases unmatched. The CDR3 bases are TGTGCCAGCTCCTTACCCATGGGACAGCCTCCCTACGAGCAGTACTTC. Encoded protein: CASSLPMGQPPYEQYF.

The rearrangement uses TRBV13 and TRBJ2-2, with D possibly called TRBD1 or TRBD2 (6 bases each). The V and J ends lost 3 bases and 5 bases respectively, with 13 bases between them. CDR3 length: 15 residues. Germline CDR1 is PRHDT and CDR2 is FYEKMQ (reference sequence). CDR3 amino acids: CASSFELGGTGELFF. The DNA of the CDR3 is TGTGCCAGCAGCTTTGAATTAGGGGGGACCGGGGAGCTGTTTTTT.

This clone was observed a single time. The gene calls are TRBV9 and TRBJ1-2; D remains unclear. The germline V and J ends were trimmed by 4 bases and 3 bases, with 16 bases remaining between them. The V gene's germline CDR1 is SGDLS and CDR2 YYNGEE. The CDR3 spans 15 residues. CDR3 protein: CASSPTKAGYYGYTF. For the CDR3, the DNA is TGTGCCAGCAGCCCTACAAAGGCGGGCTACTATGGCTACACCTTC.

The J gene is TRBJ2-1, the V gene TRBV7-2; D remains unclear. Germline assignment: CDR1 SGHTA and CDR2 FQGNSA. V was cut by 1 base and J by 0 bases, with 7 bases left in between. This CDR3 is built from 15 residues. The CDR3: CASSLVRNSYNEQFF. The CDR3 nucleotides are TGTGCCAGCAGCTTAGTCAGGAACTCCTACAATGAGCAGTTCTTC.

The chain carries TRBV6-1 and TRBJ1-5; tentatively, D is TRBD1 (6 bases). The CDR3 has 16 amino acids. V shed 4 bases and J shed 0 bases, with 13 bases lying between them. Germline assignment: CDR1 MNHNS and CDR2 SASEGT. The CDR3 reads CASSGRTVYSNQPQHF. CDR3 DNA sequence: TGTGCCAGCAGTGGACGGACAGTTTATAGCAATCAGCCCCAGCATTTT.

The chain joins TRBV28 to TRBJ1-3, with D maybe TRBD1 (6 bases). Germline V gene data show CDR1 as MDHEN and CDR2 as SYDVKM. Trimming stripped 6 bases from V and 7 bases from J, with 19 bases between. This CDR3 is 15 amino acids long. The CDR3 protein is CASSPRRGAANTIYF. The CDR3 DNA follows: TGTGCCAGCAGCCCCCGTCGGGGGGCCGCGAACACCATATATTTT.

The genes are TRBV11-1 and TRBJ1-1; 7 nucleotides line up with TRBD1. This CDR3 spans 14 amino acids. V gave up 5 bases and J gave up 4 bases; unmatched junction bases: 7. Germline V gene lookup returns CDR1 SGHAT and CDR2 FQDESV (reference sequence). The CDR3 region has the DNA TGTGCCAGCAGCCCCACAGGGGTTACCACTGAAGCTTTCTTT. It is translated as CASSPTGVTTEAFF.

This chain links TRBV28 with TRBJ1-2, with D unclear. Germline CDR1 MDHEN, CDR2 SYDVKM. Trimming stripped 1 base from V and 3 bases from J, with 6 bases between. The CDR3 is made up of 13 amino acids. CDR3 loop: CASSLSPYYGYTF. The DNA for the CDR3 is TGTGCCAGCAGTTTATCCCCCTACTATGGCTACACCTTC.

The V and J genes are TRBV9 and TRBJ2-3, with D maybe TRBD1 (5 bases). CDR3 length: 12 residues. V lost 3 bases, J lost 9 bases, and 11 bases lay in between. Germline V lookup: CDR1 SGDLS, CDR2 YYNGEE. In nucleotides, the CDR3 is TGTGCCAGCAGCGGACTCCAGGGCACGCAGTATTTT. Protein product: CASSGLQGTQYF.

The chain recombines TRBV19 with TRBJ1-2, with D tentatively TRBD1 (6 bases). Trimming cost V 5 bases and J 6 bases, with 10 bases left between them. This CDR3 comprises 12 residues. CDR1 is LNHDA and CDR2 is SQIVND in the germline V gene (reference sequence). CDR3 region: CASSGGLDGYTF. CDR3 sequence (DNA): TGTGCCAGTAGTGGGGGCCTCGATGGCTACACCTTC. Filled out from reference TRBV19 and TRBJ1-2, the complete variable domain reads DGGITQSPKYLFRKEGQNVTLSCEQNLNHDAMYWYRQDPGQGLRLIYYSQIVNDFQKGDIAEGYSVSREKKESFPLTVTSAQKNPTAFYLCASSGGLDGYTFGSGTRLTVV.

On this clone: Other DNA sequences in the sample encode the same CDR3. The chain joins TRBV11-2 to TRBJ2-7, with D possibly TRBD2 on 5 matching bases. Trimming removed 1 base from V and 7 bases from J, with 11 bases in between. The CDR3 loop spans 13 amino acids. The germline V gene has CDR1 SGHAT and CDR2 FQNNGV. In DNA form, the CDR3 reads TGTGCCAGCAGCTTAGGGACTGGGAGAGAGCAGTACTTC. This sequence encodes CASSLGTGREQYF.

DNA for the CDR3: TGTGCCAGCAGTTCCGATAGACTATATGGCTACACCTTC. This translates into CASSSDRLYGYTF. The rearrangement links TRBV27 to TRBJ1-2, with D hard to call. V shed 4 bases and J shed 5 bases, with 11 bases lying between them. CDR3 length equals 13 residues. Looked up from germline, CDR1 is MNHEY and CDR2 is SMNVEV (reference sequence).

The chain links TRBV10-3 to TRBJ2-7; TRBD1 or TRBD2 may be the D gene (5 bases each). Trimming stripped 2 bases from V and 2 bases from J, with 16 bases between. Germline CDR1 reads ENHRY; CDR2 reads SYGVKD. The CDR3 contains 16 residues. The CDR3 nucleotides are TGTGCCATCAGTGAGGGGGGAGTTGAAGGTACCTACGAGCAGTACTTC. This encodes CAISEGGVEGTYEQYF.

The chain uses TRBV11-2 and TRBJ1-1, with D maybe TRBD1 (5 bases). The V gene's germline CDR1 is SGHAT and CDR2 FQNNGV. This CDR3 spans 14 amino acids. The V end was cut by 1 base, the J end by 4 bases, with 10 bases between. CDR3 sequence reads: CASSLVRGGTEAFF. CDR3 sequence (DNA): TGTGCCAGCAGCTTAGTGCGGGGGGGCACTGAAGCTTTCTTT.

A single count supports this clone. The same CDR3 is also encoded by other DNA sequences in this sample. The chain couples TRBV11-2 to TRBJ2-7, with 14 bases that match TRBD2. Per germline, CDR1 SGHAT and CDR2 FQNNGV. Unmatched junction bases numbered 2, after V lost 5 bases and J lost 2 bases. The CDR3 loop spans 15 amino acids. The CDR3 DNA is TGTGCCAGCAGCCCGGGACTAGCGGGAGCCTACGAGCAGTACTTC. This sequence encodes CASSPGLAGAYEQYF.

J is TRBJ2-1 and V is TRBV7-3; maybe TRBD2 (5 bases). The CDR3 loop spans 14 amino acids. Trimming pared 3 bases from V and 7 bases from J, leaving 13 bases between. Germline CDR1 is SGHTA and CDR2 is FQGTGA. The CDR3 DNA sequence: TGTGCCAGCAGCTTGATCGGAGGACGGAATGAGCAGTTCTTC. It encodes CASSLIGGRNEQFF.

This chain connects TRBV19 to TRBJ2-7, with D perhaps matching TRBD1 or TRBD2 (5 bases each). This CDR3 is built from 15 residues. The ends were cut back, 1 base at V and 6 bases at J, with 16 bases in the middle. The germline CDR1 and CDR2 sequences are LNHDA and SQIVND (reference sequence). CDR3: CASSIVAGTGAEQYF. The CDR3 DNA reads TGTGCCAGTAGTATAGTGGCGGGTACTGGGGCCGAGCAGTACTTC.

This chain joins TRBV5-6 and TRBJ2-7; 8 bases agree with TRBD1. The CDR3 has 14 residues. Germline CDR1 reads SGHDT; CDR2 reads YYEEEE. The V and J ends lost 4 bases and 0 bases, in that order; junction bases with no gene match: 3. CDR3 residues: CASSPGQVSYEQYF. In nucleotides, the CDR3 is TGTGCCAGCAGCCCGGGACAGGTCTCCTACGAGCAGTACTTC.

In DNA form, the CDR3 reads TGTGCCAGCAGATCCCACCGGGACGGGGACTATGGCTACACCTTC. It encodes CASRSHRDGDYGYTF. The V call is TRBV28, the J call TRBJ1-2, with D possibly being TRBD1 (5 bases). Germline CDR1 reads MDHEN; CDR2 reads SYDVKM. The V end was cut by 6 bases, the J end by 3 bases, with 17 bases between. The CDR3 runs 15 residues.

The chain uses TRBV15 and TRBJ2-2; possible D gene TRBD2, 5 bases. The CDR3 has 16 amino acids. The germline V and J ends were trimmed by 1 base and 4 bases, with 13 bases remaining between them. In germline, CDR1 is LNHNV, CDR2 YYDKDF (reference sequence). CDR3 DNA sequence: TGTGCCACCAGCAGAGTAAGTTCGGAGGTCACCGGGGAGCTGTTTTTT. It encodes CATSRVSSEVTGELFF.

Details on this clone: The junction departs from the called germline gene at one end, perhaps through a read error. The chain combines TRBV9 with TRBJ2-7, with 7 bases matching TRBD2. Germline V CDR1 and CDR2: SGDLS, YYNGEE. The CDR3 consists of 14 residues. This CDR3 is CASSVWEGSHEQYF. CDR3 DNA: TGTGCCAGCAGCGTATGGGAGGGCTCCCACGAGCAGTACTTC.

CDR3 coding DNA: TGTGCCAGCAGCTATAGCCCACTGTACTCTGGAAACACCATATATTTT. Translated: CASSYSPLYSGNTIYF. This chain links TRBV28 with TRBJ1-3; D is unresolved. This CDR3 spans 16 amino acids. V gave up 6 bases and J gave up 0 bases, with 15 bases separating them. The germline V gene has CDR1 MDHEN and CDR2 SYDVKM.

This sequence joins TRBV4-3 and TRBJ2-1; TRBD2 matches at 9 bases. The CDR3 runs to 16 residues. CDR1 is LGHNA and CDR2 is YSLEER in the germline V gene. J was trimmed by 3 bases and V by 1 base; bases with no gene match: 4. The CDR3 DNA follows: TGCGCCAGCAGCCAAGTCGTTAGCGGGAGCTACAATGAGCAGTTCTTC. Residues: CASSQVVSGSYNEQFF.

This chain uses TRBV5-1 with TRBJ2-7; 8 nucleotides agree with TRBD2. The trim removed 4 bases at V and 3 bases at J, leaving 6 bases unmatched. The CDR3 extends over 14 amino acids. Germline V CDR1 and CDR2: SGHRS, YFSETQ. This CDR3 is CASSQAGDYYEQYF. CDR3 coding DNA: TGCGCCAGCAGCCAAGCGGGAGATTACTACGAGCAGTACTTC.

The sample holds a few counts of this clone. The rearrangement joins TRBV4-3 to TRBJ1-1; D might be TRBD1 (5 bases). The V and J ends lost 1 base and 8 bases respectively, with 11 bases between them. Germline V gene data show CDR1 as LGHNA and CDR2 as YSLEER. The length of the CDR3 is 13 residues. CDR3 in DNA: TGCGCCAGCAGCCAAGTCAGGTGGGGGGAAGCTTTCTTT. It translates to CASSQVRWGEAFF.

The chain recombines TRBV19 with TRBJ2-7, with 8 positions matching TRBD1. The CDR3 spans 13 residues. Germline V gene sequence: CDR1 LNHDA, CDR2 SQIVND (reference sequence). The V gene end was trimmed by 8 bases and the J gene end by 4 bases; junction bases not matched to a gene: 7. The CDR3 protein is CASGDRGWYEQYF. The CDR3 DNA reads as TGTGCCAGTGGAGACAGGGGATGGTACGAGCAGTACTTC. Supplemented by reference TRBV19 and TRBJ2-7, the full variable domain reads DGGITQSPKYLFRKEGQNVTLSCEQNLNHDAMYWYRQDPGQGLRLIYYSQIVNDFQKGDIAEGYSVSREKKESFPLTVTSAQKNPTAFYLCASGDRGWYEQYFGPGTRLTVT.

This rearrangement joins TRBV7-2 to TRBJ2-7; D is ambiguous. V lost 4 bases, J lost 8 bases, and 18 bases lay in between. This CDR3 spans 14 amino acids. CDR1 SGHTA and CDR2 FQGNSA come from the germline V gene. In DNA, the CDR3 is TGTGCCAGCAGCTCCTCTAACGGGCTCTGGAAGCAGTACTTC. Translating gives CASSSSNGLWKQYF. Variable domain in full (rest from reference TRBV7-2 and TRBJ2-7): GAGVSQSPSNKVTEKGKDVELRCDPISGHTALYWYRQSLGQGLEFLIYFQGNSAPDKSGLPSDRFSAERTGGSVSTLTIQRTQQEDSAVYLCASSSSNGLWKQYFGPGTRLTVT.